This TCR beta chain appears in the sequencing data of a study of regulatory and conventional T cells in RAG deficiency. Regulatory T cells were sorted from blood as CD4+ CD25-high CD127-low cells. Whole-study results and caveats: Compared with controls, unique Treg TCR beta sequences dropped around 100-fold in Omenn syndrome and CID/AS. Shannon entropy fell and Simpson indices rose in RAG-deficient patients. In Omenn syndrome, Treg and Tconv repertoires overlapped >75%.

Some clones are missing from TCRdb's copy, which holds only in-frame ones; the method was immunoSEQ multiplex PCR. The sample contains 20,000 or so clones, about 91% of which appear only once. V gave up 3 bases and J gave up 3 bases; unmatched junction bases: 11. The CDR3 is 20 residues long. Per the germline V gene, CDR1 is SGDLS and CDR2 is YYNGEE. Remarks on this clone: Its antigen remains unknown.

These data are also associated with another study on regulatory T cells. This second study says: The PCR used 52 TRBV and 13 TRBJ primers. Patient repertoires had restricted TRB V-J pairs and skewed V and J usage, most in Tregs.

This chain links TRBV9 with TRBJ2-2; 16 positions agree with TRBD2. The sequencing input was Tregs sorted from blood. This receptor was obtained from a human donor in good health. The CDR3 bases are TGTGCCAGCAGCGGCCCCAAGGGACTAGCGGGGGGGGAGTACACCGGGGAGCTGTTTTTT. Its translation: CASSGPKGLAGGEYTGELFF.